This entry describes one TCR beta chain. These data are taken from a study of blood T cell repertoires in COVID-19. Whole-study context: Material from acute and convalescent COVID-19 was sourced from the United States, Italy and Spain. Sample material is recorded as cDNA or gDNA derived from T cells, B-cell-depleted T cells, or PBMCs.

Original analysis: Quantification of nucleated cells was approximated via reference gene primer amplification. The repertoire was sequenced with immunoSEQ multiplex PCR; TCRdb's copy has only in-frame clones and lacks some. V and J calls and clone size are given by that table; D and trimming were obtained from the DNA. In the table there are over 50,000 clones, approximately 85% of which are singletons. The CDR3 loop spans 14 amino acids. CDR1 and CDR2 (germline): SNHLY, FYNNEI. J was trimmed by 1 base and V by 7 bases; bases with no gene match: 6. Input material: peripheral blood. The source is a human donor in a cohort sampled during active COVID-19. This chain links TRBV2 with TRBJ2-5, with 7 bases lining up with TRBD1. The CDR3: CASTGTVVQETQYF. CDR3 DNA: TGTGCCAGCACCGGGACAGTCGTCCAAGAGACCCAGTACTTC.